The 31 T cell receptor beta chains listed next were all sequenced from one sample in a study of cytomegalovirus exposure and HLA in healthy donors. Profiling relied on immunoSEQ multiplex PCR, and the TCRdb table lists in-frame clones only, not all of them. The table records roughly 150,000 clones, around 96% of them present only once. Sequencing used PBMCs. All receptors come from a woman aged 18-30 years in good health and CMV-seronegative.

The V call is TRBV4-1, the J call TRBJ2-5; D gene ambiguous. Germline CDR1 is MGHRA and CDR2 is YSYEKL. Trimming removed 0 bases from V and 4 bases from J, with 12 bases in between. CDR3 length: 15 residues. This chain's CDR3 is CASSQDDPWAETQYF. CDR3 nucleotide sequence: TGCGCCAGCAGCCAAGACGACCCCTGGGCAGAGACCCAGTACTTC.

V and J are TRBV5-4 and TRBJ2-5; D ambiguous. CDR3 length: 11 residues. Germline V gene lookup returns CDR1 SGHNT and CDR2 YYREEE (reference sequence). V dropped 1 base and J dropped 7 bases, with 5 bases sitting between them. The CDR3 bases are TGTGCCAGCAGCTTGTCCGGGACCCAGTACTTC. This translates into CASSLSGTQYF.

This chain links TRBV19 with TRBJ2-7, with a tentative D call TRBD1 (6 bases). Looked up from germline, CDR1 is LNHDA and CDR2 is SQIVND (reference sequence). V gave up 5 bases and J gave up 4 bases, with 15 bases separating them. CDR3 length: 14 amino acids. CDR3 sequence: CASSPGRGAYEQYF. In DNA form, the CDR3 reads TGTGCCAGTAGTCCTGGCAGGGGCGCATACGAGCAGTACTTC.

The chain employs TRBV9 and TRBJ2-4; tentative D call: TRBD1 (6 bases). Per the germline V gene, CDR1 is SGDLS and CDR2 is YYNGEE. The V end was cut by 0 bases, the J end by 7 bases, with 11 bases between. The CDR3 sequence is 14 residues long. CDR3 residues: CASSVGDTRNIQYF. In nucleotides, the CDR3 is TGTGCCAGCAGCGTAGGGGACACCCGGAACATTCAGTACTTC.

The CDR3 region is CASSPGTSGLTDTQYF. The CDR3 DNA is TGCGCCAGCAGTCCCGGGACTAGCGGACTCACAGATACGCAGTATTTT. This chain joins TRBV5-1 and TRBJ2-3; 11 bases are shared with TRBD2. CDR1 SGHRS and CDR2 YFSETQ come from the germline V gene. Unmatched junction bases numbered 7, after V lost 5 bases and J lost 2 bases. There are 16 residues in the CDR3.

The rearrangement links TRBV7-9 to TRBJ1-5; D ambiguous. From germline, CDR1 is SEHNR and CDR2 FQNEAQ (reference sequence). Trimming removed 5 bases from V and 2 bases from J, with 13 bases in between. The CDR3 has 15 residues. The chain's CDR3 is CASSPAGRGNQPQHF. The CDR3 coding sequence is TGTGCCAGCAGCCCTGCCGGGAGAGGCAATCAGCCCCAGCATTTT.

The chain links TRBV2 to TRBJ1-5; 10 bases map to TRBD1. CDR1 is SNHLY and CDR2 is FYNNEI in the germline V gene. This CDR3 is 14 amino acids long. J lost 6 bases, V lost 4 bases, and 3 bases had no gene match. DNA of the CDR3: TGTGCCAGCAGTGTTGGGACAGGGGTTCAGCCCCAGCATTTT. Translation gives CASSVGTGVQPQHF.

The gene calls are TRBV18 and TRBJ2-1, with no clear D. The CDR3 spans 13 residues. Germline V gives CDR1 KGHSH, CDR2 LQKENI. Trimming removed 1 base at V and 9 bases at J, with 10 bases between. In nucleotides, the CDR3 is TGTGCCAGCTCACCACGATCCATCGGTGAGCAGTTCTTC. Amino acids: CASSPRSIGEQFF.

CDR3 sequence (DNA): TGCAGCGTTGAGGTCAGTTCCTATGGCTACACCTTC. As protein: CSVEVSSYGYTF. V gene TRBV29-1 combines with J gene TRBJ1-2; D is undetermined. This CDR3 region has 12 residues. Trimming shortened V by 3 bases and J by 4 bases, and 9 bases separated the two germline ends. Germline assignment: CDR1 SQVTM and CDR2 ANQGSEA.

The rearrangement links TRBV27 to TRBJ1-4; 7 nucleotides align to TRBD1. The CDR3 has 15 residues. With 7 bases clipped from V and 4 bases from J, the junction kept 9 bases outside the gene matches. Germline loops: CDR1 MNHEY, CDR2 SMNVEV (reference sequence). CDR3 sequence: CASTSRDRINEKLFF. CDR3 bases: TGTGCCAGCACTTCAAGGGACAGAATTAATGAAAAACTGTTTTTT.

The V call is TRBV14, the J call TRBJ2-3; a weak D match, TRBD1 (5 bases). CDR1 and CDR2 (germline): SGHDN, FVKESK. The V gene lost 1 base and the J gene lost 2 bases, with 13 bases spanning the gap. CDR3 length: 16 residues. CDR3 in DNA: TGTGCCAGCAGCCAAGGACTTAGGGGAAACACAGATACGCAGTATTTT. As protein: CASSQGLRGNTDTQYF.

The chain uses TRBV7-3 and TRBJ2-1, with D possibly matching TRBD2 (5 bases). CDR1 and CDR2 (germline): SGHTA, FQGTGA. V was pared by 5 bases and J by 6 bases, with 11 bases between. The CDR3 is 13 amino acids. This CDR3 is CASSRSATNEQFF. CDR3 DNA sequence: TGTGCCAGCAGCCGTAGCGCGACCAATGAGCAGTTCTTC.

V usage is TRBV7-9 and J usage is TRBJ2-1; 9 nucleotides agree with TRBD2. V was clipped by 5 bases and J by 5 bases; unmatched bases: 7. The CDR3 length is 15 residues. The germline V gene has CDR1 SEHNR and CDR2 FQNEAQ (reference sequence). The CDR3 DNA is TGTGCCAGCAGCCATCCCCAGCGGGGGGACAATGAGCAGTTCTTC. Its translation: CASSHPQRGDNEQFF.

V and J are TRBV7-9 and TRBJ2-6; D unclear. The V gene's germline CDR1 is SEHNR and CDR2 FQNEAQ (reference sequence). Trimming stripped 4 bases from V and 7 bases from J, with 11 bases between. The CDR3 consists of 14 residues. The CDR3 here is CASSSVLVANVLTF. DNA for the CDR3: TGTGCCAGCAGCTCCGTGTTAGTAGCCAACGTCCTGACTTTC.

The chain couples TRBV10-3 to TRBJ2-7, with 9 bases aligning to TRBD1. Looked up from germline, CDR1 is ENHRY and CDR2 is SYGVKD. The V gene end was trimmed by 3 bases and the J gene end by 2 bases; junction bases not matched to a gene: 5. The CDR3 length is 15 residues. This CDR3 reads CAISDPGTGTYEQYF. In DNA form, the CDR3 reads TGTGCCATCAGTGATCCCGGGACAGGGACCTACGAGCAGTACTTC.

This clone was seen a few times. The J gene is TRBJ2-3, the V gene TRBV27; TRBD2 matches at 16 bases. Germline V CDR1 and CDR2: MNHEY, SMNVEV (reference sequence). V lost 6 bases to trimming and J lost 1 base; unmatched junction nucleotides: 4. CDR3 size: 17 residues. CDR3 protein: CASRGTSGGGGTDTQYF. The CDR3 DNA follows: TGTGCCAGCAGAGGGACTAGCGGGGGGGGAGGCACAGATACGCAGTATTTT.

The chain uses TRBV18 and TRBJ2-7; 12 bases align to TRBD1. There are 15 residues in the CDR3. Germline V gene sequence: CDR1 KGHSH, CDR2 LQKENI. The V and J ends lost 4 bases and 5 bases, in that order; junction bases with no gene match: 6. The CDR3 loop is CASSHPGTGGNEQYF. The CDR3 DNA follows: TGTGCCAGCTCACACCCCGGGACAGGGGGCAACGAGCAGTACTTC.

This chain joins TRBV5-1 and TRBJ2-6; D is possibly TRBD1 (7 bases). The length of the CDR3 is 20 residues. Between the trimmed V and J ends, which lost 7 bases and 0 bases, there was a span of 26 bases. The germline gives CDR1 SGHRS, CDR2 YFSETQ. The CDR3 here is CASRMAGGRPFTSGANVLTF. The CDR3 DNA follows: TGCGCCAGCCGGATGGCAGGGGGGCGACCATTTACCTCTGGGGCCAACGTCCTGACTTTC.

The chain joins TRBV7-6 to TRBJ2-5, with TRBD1 matching 7 bases. Trimming at V came to 3 bases and at J to 5 bases, leaving 6 bases not matched to a gene. This CDR3 is 14 amino acids long. Per germline, CDR1 SGHVS and CDR2 FNYEAQ. CDR3 loop: CASSLTGNGETQYF. In DNA form, the CDR3 reads TGTGCCAGCAGCTTGACAGGGAACGGGGAGACCCAGTACTTC.

For this clone: At one of its ends the junction is not consistent with the germline gene, which may arise from a read error. The chain is built from TRBV7-7 and TRBJ2-7; 8 bases map to TRBD1. Germline loops: CDR1 SSHAT, CDR2 FNYEAQ (reference sequence). This CDR3 spans 17 amino acids. Written as DNA, the CDR3 is TGTGCTAGCAGCTTAAAGCCACCGGATCAGGGGGCGGACGAGCAGTACTTC. It codes for CASSLKPPDQGADEQYF.

The rearrangement uses TRBV21-1 and TRBJ1-6; the tabulated D call, TRBD1, remains unverified against the DNA. TRBV21-1 is a pseudogene. The CDR3 extends over 14 amino acids. CDR3 nucleotide sequence: TGTGCCAGCAGCATCAGGACAGGGCGGTCACCCCTCCACTTT. Translation gives CASSIRTGRSPLHF.

This clone is a singleton in its sample. V is TRBV7-2 and J is TRBJ1-4; D might be TRBD1 (5 bases). V was cut by 6 bases and J by 7 bases, with 18 bases left in between. CDR1 and CDR2 (germline): SGHTA, FQGNSA. This CDR3 region has 15 residues. CDR3 DNA sequence: TGTGCCAGCAGTGGAAGCGGGGCGGCAGGTGAAAAACTGTTTTTT. This gives the protein CASSGSGAAGEKLFF.

The CDR3 nucleotides read TGTGCCAGCAGCTTAGATGACAACTCCTACGAGCAGTACTTC. Its protein product is CASSLDDNSYEQYF. The gene calls are TRBV11-1 and TRBJ2-7; no firm D call. CDR1 is SGHAT, CDR2 FQDESV, per germline (reference sequence). This CDR3 has 14 residues. The V end lost 1 base, the J end lost 0 bases, and 7 bases lay between the germline ends.

The sample holds one count of this clone. CDR3 DNA: TGCGCCAGCAGCTTGGACGGGTTCAACACTGAAGCTTTCTTT. Its translation is CASSLDGFNTEAFF. The V gene is TRBV5-1, the J gene TRBJ1-1, with no clear D. The CDR3 is 14 residues long. CDR1 is SGHRS, CDR2 YFSETQ, per germline. The V end was cut by 0 bases, the J end by 2 bases, with 8 bases between.

V usage is TRBV7-2 and J usage is TRBJ2-1, with TRBD2 matching 9 bases. CDR3 length: 15 amino acids. The germline V gene encodes CDR1 SGHTA and CDR2 FQGNSA. The trim removed 5 bases at V and 3 bases at J, leaving 5 bases unmatched. DNA for the CDR3: TGTGCCAGCAGCAAACAGCGGGGGGACTACAATGAGCAGTTCTTC. Its translation is CASSKQRGDYNEQFF.

The chain combines TRBV4-3 with TRBJ2-3; D perhaps matches TRBD2 (7 bases). The CDR3 is 16 amino acids. Germline CDR1 and CDR2: LGHNA and YSLEER. Deletions cut 1 base from V and 4 bases from J, with 15 bases between. In nucleotides, the CDR3 is TGCGCCAGCAGCCAAGTTGGGGGGGGCCCGGCAGATACGCAGTATTTT. Protein: CASSQVGGGPADTQYF.

V gene TRBV6-6 combines with J gene TRBJ2-5, with TRBD1 identical over 8 bases. The CDR3 is 14 amino acids. V gave up 8 bases and J gave up 5 bases; unmatched junction bases: 10. Germline assignment: CDR1 MNHNY and CDR2 SVGAGI (reference sequence). This CDR3 reads CASAQLGTGETQYF. For the CDR3, the DNA is TGTGCCAGCGCCCAACTAGGGACAGGCGAGACCCAGTACTTC.

The chain uses TRBV7-9 and TRBJ2-3; D not certain. The CDR3 contains 14 residues. V was shortened by 0 bases and J by 5 bases, with 9 bases between the two germline ends. Germline V gene data show CDR1 as SEHNR and CDR2 as FQNEAQ (reference sequence). The CDR3 loop is CASSLAPSRDTQYF. CDR3 bases: TGTGCCAGCAGCTTAGCGCCCTCCAGAGATACGCAGTATTTT. Supplemented by reference TRBV7-9 and TRBJ2-3, the full variable domain reads DTGVSQNPRHKITKRGQNVTFRCDPISEHNRLYWYRQTLGQGPEFLTYFQNEAQLEKSRLLSDRFSAERPKGSFSTLEIQRTEQGDSAMYLCASSLAPSRDTQYFGPGTRLTVL.

In its sample, this clone was seen a few times. V is TRBV5-4 and J is TRBJ2-2; D might be TRBD2 (5 bases). Germline CDR1 SGHNT, CDR2 YYREEE (reference sequence). Deletions cut 5 bases from V and 3 bases from J, with 11 bases between. The CDR3 length is 14 residues. As DNA, the CDR3 is TGTGCCAGCAGGCGTAGCGCGGACACCGGGGAGCTGTTTTTT. Protein product: CASRRSADTGELFF.

This chain uses TRBV10-3 with TRBJ1-2; TRBD1 agrees at 8 bases. This CDR3 is built from 14 residues. V shed 6 bases and J 7 bases; nucleotides not matched to a gene: 10. The germline gives CDR1 ENHRY, CDR2 SYGVKD. CDR3 sequence: CAISSGGALGGYTF. CDR3 sequence (DNA): TGTGCCATCAGCTCAGGGGGCGCATTGGGTGGCTACACCTTC.

This chain uses TRBV11-3 with TRBJ2-3, with TRBD2 identical over 12 bases. CDR1 and CDR2 from the germline V gene are SGHNT and YENEEA. The CDR3 has 17 residues. Losses at the gene ends were 1 base for V and 2 bases for J; bases not matched to a gene: 4. CDR3 sequence (DNA): TGTGCCAGCAGCTTAGGGGGACTAGCGGGCTCCACAGATACGCAGTATTTT. It specifies CASSLGGLAGSTDTQYF.